This T cell receptor beta chain was documented in a study of blood T cell repertoires in COVID-19. About the study: Samples came from the United States, Italy and Spain, spanning acute and convalescent COVID-19. T cells, B-cell-depleted T cells, or PBMCs supplied cDNA or gDNA.

Study processing details: Nucleated cell counts were estimated from reference gene primer amplification. Clones were read by immunoSEQ multiplex PCR, and TCRdb kept only the in-frame ones, dropping some. V and J calls and clone size are as listed in that table; D and trimming were resolved from the DNA. The sample lists tens of thousands of clones; 90% to 95% were seen once. From germline, CDR1 is LNHNV and CDR2 YYDKDF (reference sequence). V was pared by 0 bases and J by 1 base, with 10 bases between. The CDR3 loop spans 15 amino acids. The clonotype comes from a human donor in a cohort sampled during active COVID-19. Sequencing was performed on peripheral blood. V usage is TRBV15 and J usage is TRBJ2-7, with D unresolved. The CDR3 sequence is CATSRDMVASYEQYF. The DNA of the CDR3 is TGTGCCACCAGCAGAGATATGGTGGCTTCCTACGAGCAGTACTTC.